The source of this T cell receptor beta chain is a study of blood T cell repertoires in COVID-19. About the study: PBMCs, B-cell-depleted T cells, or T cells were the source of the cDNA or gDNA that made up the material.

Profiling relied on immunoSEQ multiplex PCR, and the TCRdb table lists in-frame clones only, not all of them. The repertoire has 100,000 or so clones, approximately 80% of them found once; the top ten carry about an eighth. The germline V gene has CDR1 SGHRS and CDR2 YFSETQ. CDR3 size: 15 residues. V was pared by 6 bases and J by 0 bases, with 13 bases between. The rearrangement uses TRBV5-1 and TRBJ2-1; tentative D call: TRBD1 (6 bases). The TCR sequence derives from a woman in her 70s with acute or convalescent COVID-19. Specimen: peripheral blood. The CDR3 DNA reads TGCGCCAGCAATAAGGGGGTATCCTCCTACAATGAGCAGTTCTTC. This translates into CASNKGVSSYNEQFF. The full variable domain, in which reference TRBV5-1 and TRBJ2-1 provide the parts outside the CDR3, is KAGVTQTPRYLIKTRGQQVTLSCSPISGHRSVSWYQQTPGQGLQFLFEYFSETQRNKGNFPGRFSGRQFSNSRSEMNVSTLELGDSALYLCASNKGVSSYNEQFFGPGTRLTVL.